The 23 T cell receptor beta chains below all came from one sample that was sequenced in a study of blood T cell repertoires in COVID-19. The data were produced by immunoSEQ multiplex PCR, yet TCRdb's version contains in-frame clones alone and is incomplete. The sample records 150,000 to 250,000 clones, roughly four fifths being singletons. The sample taken for sequencing was PBMCs or T cells enriched from blood (not recorded which). All receptors come from a man aged 35 to 55 who had recovered from COVID-19.

The V and J genes are TRBV28 and TRBJ1-2; 8 positions agree with TRBD1. This CDR3 spans 15 amino acids. CDR1 and CDR2 (germline): MDHEN, SYDVKM. With V trimmed by 6 bases and J by 11 bases, 17 bases remained unmatched. The CDR3 spells CASRVLGQGASFYTF. CDR3 sequence (DNA): TGTGCCAGCAGGGTTCTAGGGCAGGGGGCATCGTTTTACACCTTC.

This rearrangement joins TRBV18 to TRBJ2-2, with TRBD2 identical over 8 bases. Trimming removed 1 base from V and 5 bases from J; junction bases left unmatched: 3. The CDR3 is 15 residues long. The germline gives CDR1 KGHSH, CDR2 LQKENI. The DNA of the CDR3 is TGTGCCAGCTCACCACGTCGGGAGGGGACCGGGGAGCTGTTTTTT. It translates to CASSPRREGTGELFF.

CDR3 coding DNA: TGCAGCGCTCTGACAGGTTACGAGCAGTACGTC. Translation: CSALTGYEQYV. V usage is TRBV29-1 and J usage is TRBJ2-7; the D gene is possibly TRBD1 (6 bases). Deletions cut 7 bases from V and 4 bases from J, with 11 bases between. CDR3 length: 11 amino acids. The germline CDR1 and CDR2 sequences are SQVTM and ANQGSEA.

This clone was counted a single time. This chain connects TRBV28 to TRBJ2-4, with D maybe TRBD1 (6 bases). There are 17 residues in the CDR3. From germline, CDR1 is MDHEN and CDR2 SYDVKM. The germline V and J ends were trimmed by 5 bases and 3 bases, with 20 bases remaining between them. The CDR3 spells CASSHAFEGVGKNIQYF. CDR3 bases: TGTGCCAGCAGTCACGCCTTTGAGGGGGTGGGCAAAAACATTCAGTACTTC.

V gene TRBV5-1 combines with J gene TRBJ2-1; the match to TRBD1 covers 7 bases. This CDR3 spans 16 amino acids. Germline V gene data show CDR1 as SGHRS and CDR2 as YFSETQ. V dropped 0 bases and J dropped 5; count of bases not matched to a gene: 8. CDR3 coding DNA: TGCGCCAGCAGCTTGGGGACAGGCATTGCAAACAATGAGCAGTTCTTC. The encoded protein is CASSLGTGIANNEQFF.

This chain uses TRBV18 with TRBJ1-2; D possibly corresponds to TRBD1 (5 bases). V lost 3 bases to trimming and J lost 2 bases, with 10 bases between them. This CDR3 region has 14 residues. Looked up from germline, CDR1 is KGHSH and CDR2 is LQKENI. The CDR3 spells CASSPGDSNYGYTF. The DNA for the CDR3 is TGTGCCAGCTCACCGGGCGACAGCAACTATGGCTACACCTTC.

J is TRBJ1-3 and V is TRBV6-5; tentatively, D is TRBD1 (5 bases). From germline, CDR1 is MNHEY and CDR2 SVGAGI. Deletions cut 5 bases from V and 0 bases from J, with 11 bases between. The CDR3 runs to 15 residues. The CDR3 loop is CASSLRQFSGNTIYF. In DNA, the CDR3 is TGTGCCAGCAGTCTTCGACAGTTCTCTGGAAACACCATATATTTT.

J is TRBJ1-2 and V is TRBV5-4; 7 bases fit TRBD1. CDR3 length equals 15 residues. CDR1 and CDR2 (germline): SGHNT, YYREEE (reference sequence). V gave up 4 bases and J gave up 3 bases; unmatched junction bases: 9. The CDR3 is CASSPRGLGDYGYTF. The CDR3 nucleotides read TGTGCCAGCAGCCCCAGGGGGTTAGGGGACTATGGCTACACCTTC.

The chain employs TRBV28 and TRBJ1-4; the D is unclear. CDR3 length equals 16 residues. Trimming left V 1 base short and J 0 bases short, with 9 bases between. The germline V gene has CDR1 MDHEN and CDR2 SYDVKM. This CDR3 is CASSLSGSTTNEKLFF. The CDR3 region has the DNA TGTGCCAGCAGTTTATCCGGGAGTACAACTAATGAAAAACTGTTTTTT.

In its sample, this clone was seen once. The V and J genes are TRBV28 and TRBJ2-7, with D tentatively TRBD2 (6 bases). CDR1 MDHEN and CDR2 SYDVKM come from the germline V gene. The V and J ends lost 6 bases and 9 bases respectively, with 18 bases between them. CDR3 length: 13 amino acids. Here the CDR3 DNA reads TGTGCCAGCAGCTTTAGACTAGTCAGGGTGCAGTACTTC. The encoded protein is CASSFRLVRVQYF. The full variable domain, rest sourced from reference TRBV28 and TRBJ2-7, is DVKVTQSSRYLVKRTGEKVFLECVQDMDHENMFWYRQDPGLGLRLIYFSYDVKMKEKGDIPEGYSVSREKKERFSLILESASTNQTSMYLCASSFRLVRVQYFGPGTRLTVT.

The gene calls are TRBV11-1 and TRBJ2-3, with 7 bases that match TRBD2. V lost 3 bases and J lost 3; bases outside the gene matches: 6. This CDR3 contains 15 residues. Germline lookup yields CDR1 SGHAT and CDR2 FQDESV (reference sequence). For the CDR3, the DNA is TGTGCCAGCAGCTTGCTTCTAGCGGATACAGATACGCAGTATTTT. It is translated as CASSLLLADTDTQYF.

The chain combines TRBV24-1 with TRBJ2-1; D is unresolved. The CDR3 has 17 residues. Per germline, CDR1 KGHDR and CDR2 SFDVKD. Trimming shortened V by 3 bases and J by 2 bases, and 16 bases separated the two germline ends. The CDR3 DNA reads TGTGCCACCAGTGATCCCCCGACGGGTGGAACCTACAATGAGCAGTTCTTC. Amino acid sequence: CATSDPPTGGTYNEQFF.

The chain has TRBV28 and TRBJ1-4; 9 nucleotides align to TRBD1. Germline-derived CDR1 and CDR2 are MDHEN and SYDVKM. The junction had 7 bases not matched to a gene; V was cut back by 4 bases and J by 7 bases. The CDR3 extends over 15 amino acids. The CDR3 coding sequence is TGTGCCAGCAGTTCACGGACAGGGGTTGGTGAAAAACTGTTTTTT. It translates to CASSSRTGVGEKLFF.

V is TRBV5-1 and J is TRBJ2-5; 7 bases fit TRBD1. The J segment lost 7 bases and the V segment lost 7 bases, leaving 16 bases of the junction unmatched. The CDR3 consists of 15 residues. Germline V gene sequence: CDR1 SGHRS, CDR2 YFSETQ. The DNA of the CDR3 is TGCGCCAGCTCAAAAACAGGGGCCGCCGAGGGGACCCAGTACTTC. Protein: CASSKTGAAEGTQYF.

The CDR3 nucleotides are TGTGCCAGCAGTTTAATCGGACAGGGGGCAAACACCATATATTTT. Amino acids: CASSLIGQGANTIYF. The V gene is TRBV27, the J gene TRBJ1-3; 11 nucleotides line up with TRBD1. Germline CDR1 reads MNHEY; CDR2 reads SMNVEV (reference sequence). The CDR3 has 15 amino acids. The J segment lost 6 bases and the V segment lost 2 bases, leaving 3 bases of the junction unmatched.

V is TRBV5-1 and J is TRBJ2-3; 7 bases agree with TRBD1. J lost 3 bases, V lost 4 bases, and 5 bases had no gene match. This CDR3 region has 14 residues. In germline, CDR1 is SGHRS, CDR2 YFSETQ. CDR3 nucleotide sequence: TGCGCCAGCAGCATAGGACAGGAAACAGATACGCAGTATTTT. Residues: CASSIGQETDTQYF.

Here the CDR3 reads CASSYQTGDYTYEQYF. CDR3 DNA sequence: TGTGCCAGCAGTTATCAGACAGGTGATTATACCTACGAGCAGTACTTC. The rearrangement joins TRBV6-2 or TRBV6-3 to TRBJ2-7, with D possibly being TRBD1 (6 bases). The CDR3 consists of 16 residues. Trimming stripped 3 bases from V and 2 bases from J, with 17 bases between. Germline CDR1 reads MNHEY; CDR2 reads SVGEGT.

Here the CDR3 reads CATTGRQGRRTEAFF. The CDR3 coding sequence is TGTGCCACCACGGGGCGACAGGGGCGGCGGACTGAAGCTTTCTTT. The rearrangement joins TRBV10-3 to TRBJ1-1; 8 positions match TRBD1. This CDR3 is 15 amino acids long. With V trimmed by 10 bases and J by 5 bases, 15 bases remained unmatched. Germline V lookup: CDR1 ENHRY, CDR2 SYGVKD.

This clone was observed once. J is TRBJ1-1 and V is TRBV6-2 or TRBV6-3; 8 bases map to TRBD1. The CDR3 is 14 residues long. The trim removed 2 bases at V and 8 bases at J, leaving 7 bases unmatched. The germline V gene has CDR1 MNHEY and CDR2 SVGEGT. The CDR3: CASSYHRGDKEAFF. As DNA, the CDR3 is TGTGCCAGCAGTTACCACAGGGGGGACAAAGAAGCTTTCTTT.

CDR3 in DNA: TGTGCCAGCAGCACCGGACAGAAGCAGTTCTTC. Encoded protein: CASSTGQKQFF. The chain links TRBV5-5 to TRBJ2-1, with D possibly being TRBD1 (6 bases). Trimming stripped 4 bases from V and 11 bases from J, with 10 bases between. CDR3 size: 11 residues. Germline V gene data show CDR1 as SGHKS and CDR2 as YYEKEE (reference sequence).

The chain combines TRBV6-2 or TRBV6-3 with TRBJ1-2; 8 positions match TRBD1. Germline CDR1 reads MNHEY; CDR2 reads SVGEGT. CDR3 length: 14 residues. After removal of 5 bases from V and 2 bases from J, the junction contained 4 bases not matched to a gene. For the CDR3, the DNA is TGTGCCAGCAGTACTCGGACAGGGAACTATGGCTACACCTTC. Its translation is CASSTRTGNYGYTF.

The V and J genes are TRBV27 and TRBJ2-7; D perhaps matches TRBD2 (7 bases). The CDR3 has 14 residues. CDR1 is MNHEY and CDR2 is SMNVEV in the germline V gene (reference sequence). V dropped 4 bases and J dropped 2 bases, with 12 bases sitting between them. The CDR3, as DNA: TGTGCCAGCAGTTCCAGGGGAGGGGCCTACGAGCAGTACTTC. Its protein product is CASSSRGGAYEQYF.

The chain has TRBV4-1 and TRBJ2-3, with 8 positions matching TRBD2. V lost 7 bases to trimming and J lost 5 bases; unmatched junction nucleotides: 14. CDR1 is MGHRA, CDR2 YSYEKL, per germline. This CDR3 contains 16 residues. CDR3 nucleotide sequence: TGCGCCAGCACCTCGGGTAGCGGGATTTTGGGAGATACGCAGTATTTT. Its protein is CASTSGSGILGDTQYF.